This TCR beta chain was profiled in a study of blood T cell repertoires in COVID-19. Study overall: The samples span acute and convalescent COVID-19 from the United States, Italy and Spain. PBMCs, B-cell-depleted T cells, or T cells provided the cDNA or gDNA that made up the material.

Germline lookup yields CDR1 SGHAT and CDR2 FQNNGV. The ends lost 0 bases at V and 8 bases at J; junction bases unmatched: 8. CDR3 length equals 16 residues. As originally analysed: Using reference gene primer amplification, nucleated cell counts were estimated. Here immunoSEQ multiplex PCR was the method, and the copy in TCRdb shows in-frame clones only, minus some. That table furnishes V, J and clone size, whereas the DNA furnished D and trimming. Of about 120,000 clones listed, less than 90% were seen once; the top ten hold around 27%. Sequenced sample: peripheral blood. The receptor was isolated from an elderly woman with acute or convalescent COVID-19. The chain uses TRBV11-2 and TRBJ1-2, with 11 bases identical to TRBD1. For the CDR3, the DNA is TGTGCCAGCAGCTTAGATCACCAGGGACAGGGGGAAGGCTACACCTTC. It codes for CASSLDHQGQGEGYTF. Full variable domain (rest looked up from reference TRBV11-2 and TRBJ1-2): EAGVAQSPRYKIIEKRQSVAFWCNPISGHATLYWYQQILGQGPKLLIQFQNNGVVDDSQLPKDRFSAERLKGVDSTLKIQPAKLEDSAVYLCASSLDHQGQGEGYTFGSGTRLTVV.